The rows below give T cell receptor beta chains drawn from one sample of a study of shared clonotypes between healthy human individuals. Assay: immunoSEQ multiplex PCR; the TCRdb copy retains only in-frame clones and omits some. The sample has 2 million to 2.5 million clones, 85% to 95% seen once. Material: naive CD4+ T cells from PBMCs. These receptor sequences come from a young man in good health. Some clones in this sample may be carry-over from other donors' samples. The CDR3 runs from the conserved cysteine through the conserved F or W. A D gene is named only where the DNA matches it firmly. Size values are once, few and many counts, or a class for expanded clones, and some rows have none.

clone size	V gene	J gene	D gene	CDR3 DNA	CDR3 protein
NA	TRBV19	TRBJ1-2	NA	TGTGCCAGTCGAAAAACCGGGCAGGTCGTCAACTATGGCTACACCTTC	CASRKTGQVVNYGYTF
NA	TRBV6-1	TRBJ2-3	TRBD1	TGTGCCAGCAGAACCGGGACAGGGGGCACAGATACGCAGTATTTT	CASRTGTGGTDTQYF
NA	TRBV5-1	TRBJ2-7	TRBD2	TGCGCCAGCAGCTTTTCTAGCGGCTCCTACGAGCAGTACTTC	CASSFSSGSYEQYF
NA	TRBV7-4	TRBJ2-7	NA	TGTGCCAGCACCAGAGAGGGTCTCCGGGACGAGCAGTACTTC	CASTREGLRDEQYF
NA	TRBV9	TRBJ1-2	NA	TGTGCCAGCACCCCTGGGAAGGGCAACTATGGCTACACCTTC	CASTPGKGNYGYTF
once	TRBV18	TRBJ1-4	NA	TGTGCCAGCTCACCAGTGGGCTTGACTAATGAAAAACTGTTTTTT	CASSPVGLTNEKLFF
once	TRBV18	TRBJ2-2	NA	TGTGCCAGCTCACCACAGGGTTGGACCGGGGAGCTGTTTTTT	CASSPQGWTGELFF
NA	TRBV9	TRBJ1-4	NA	TGTGCCAGCAGCCCCGATGCGGCCGAGGTTGAAAAACTGTTTTTT	CASSPDAAEVEKLFF
NA	TRBV18	TRBJ2-7	NA	TGTGCCAGCTCACCGGGGGGCCACGAGCAGTACTTC	CASSPGGHEQYF
NA	TRBV30	TRBJ2-2	NA	TGTGCCTGGGTAGCGGCCGGGGAGCTGTTTTTT	CAWVAAGELFF
NA	TRBV6-4	TRBJ2-3	NA	TGTGCCAGCAGTGACGGGCAGGGGACAGATACGCAGTATTTT	CASSDGQGTDTQYF
NA	TRBV6-5	TRBJ2-7	NA	TGTGCCAGCAGCCCAGACTCCCTCTCCTACGAGCAGTACTTC	CASSPDSLSYEQYF
NA	TRBV7-2	TRBJ2-1	NA	TGTGCCAGCAGCTTAGGGTCGCGGCTCCTTTCAGGTGAGCAGTTCTTC	CASSLGSRLLSGEQFF
NA	TRBV28	TRBJ2-2	NA	TGTGCCAGCGCCTGGGTTCGTGGGGAGCTGTTTTTT	CASAWVRGELFF
NA	TRBV7-9	TRBJ2-6	NA	TGTGCCAGCAGCTTAATCCGGGGGGCCAACGTCCTGACTTTC	CASSLIRGANVLTF
NA	TRBV28	TRBJ2-6	NA	TGTGCCAGCAGTTTATTTGAGGGCCGAAGTGGGGCCAACGTCCTGACTTTC	CASSLFEGRSGANVLTF
NA	TRBV5-1	TRBJ2-2	TRBD2	TGCGCCAGCAGCAGGGCCCCTCAGACTAGCGGGAACACCGGGGAGCTGTTTTTT	CASSRAPQTSGNTGELFF
once	TRBV5-4	TRBJ1-2	NA	TGTGCCAGCGGGACCGGACGTACCAACGTCGACTATGGCTACACCTTC	CASGTGRTNVDYGYTF
NA	TRBV7-3	TRBJ2-2	TRBD2	TGTGCCACTAGCGGCACGAACACCGGGGAGCTGTTTTTT	CATSGTNTGELFF
NA	TRBV5-5	TRBJ2-3	TRBD2	TGTGCCAGCAGCGCTAGCGGGAGGGGCACAGATACGCAGTATTTT	CASSASGRGTDTQYF
NA	TRBV28	TRBJ2-3	TRBD2	TGTGCCAGCAGCCCCAGCGGGAGGGCTTTAGATACGCAGTATTTT	CASSPSGRALDTQYF
once	TRBV4-3	TRBJ2-1	NA	TGCGCCAGCAGCCAAGAAGCCAGCTCCTACAATGAGCAGTTCTTC	CASSQEASSYNEQFF
NA	TRBV10-3	TRBJ2-2	TRBD2	TGTGCCATCAGTAGTTGGCGGGAGGGCCCGGGGACCGGGGAGCTGTTTTTT	CAISSWREGPGTGELFF
NA	TRBV9	TRBJ2-7	NA	TGTGCCAGCAGCGTAGACCAGGTTTGGGACGAGCAGTACTTC	CASSVDQVWDEQYF
NA	TRBV6-1	TRBJ2-7	TRBD1	TGTGCCAGCAGTCAAACAGGGGTCTACGAGCAGTACTTC	CASSQTGVYEQYF
NA	TRBV6-5	TRBJ2-2	NA	TGTGCCAGCAGTTACTCCCAGCGGAGGGGCACCGGGGAGCTGTTTTTT	CASSYSQRRGTGELFF
NA	TRBV6-1	TRBJ2-7	NA	TGTGCCAGCAGTGACGGCAGGGACAACGATTCCTACGAGCAGTACTTC	CASSDGRDNDSYEQYF
NA	TRBV7-9	TRBJ1-2	NA	TGTGCCAGCAGCTTAGGTGAGCGTTATGGCTACACCTTC	CASSLGERYGYTF
NA	TRBV7-2	TRBJ1-2	NA	TGTGCCAGCAGCTCCTCAGGCCAGGGAATTGGTGGCTACACCTTC	CASSSSGQGIGGYTF
NA	TRBV7-3	TRBJ2-2	NA	TGTGCCAGCAGCTTTGCGGGAACCGGGGAGCTGTTTTTT	CASSFAGTGELFF
NA	TRBV28	TRBJ1-2	NA	TGTGCCAGCAGTTCGGGACGACCCTATGGCTACACCTTC	CASSSGRPYGYTF
NA	TRBV7-9	TRBJ1-4	NA	TGTGCCAGCAGCCCCCGACAGAATGAAAAACTGTTTTTT	CASSPRQNEKLFF
few	TRBV9	TRBJ2-7	TRBD2	TGTGCCAGCAGCGTAGGTCTAGCGGGGAGCTCCTACGAGCAGTACTTC	CASSVGLAGSSYEQYF
once	TRBV7-2	TRBJ2-7	NA	TGTGCCAGCAGCTTAGCCGCTGGGGCTTACTACGAGCAGTACTTC	CASSLAAGAYYEQYF
once	TRBV28	TRBJ2-7	NA	TGTGCCAGCAGTTATCCAGGGGGCGGGGGTCGCAACGAGCAGTACTTC	CASSYPGGGGRNEQYF
NA	TRBV7-3	TRBJ2-2	NA	TGTGCCAGCAGCTCGGACTCAGCGAACACCGGGGAGCTGTTTTTT	CASSSDSANTGELFF
NA	TRBV6-5	TRBJ2-3	NA	TGTGCCAGCAGTTACGGCAACTTTCAACGCACAGATACGCAGTATTTT	CASSYGNFQRTDTQYF
NA	TRBV28	TRBJ2-7	NA	TGTGCCAGCAGTTTACTTATTGGGGGAAACGAGCAGTACTTC	CASSLLIGGNEQYF
NA	TRBV5-1	TRBJ2-3	TRBD2	TGCGCCAGCAGCTTGTCGGGAGGGGAGGGGACGCAGTATTTT	CASSLSGGEGTQYF
once	TRBV28	TRBJ1-4	NA	TGTGCCAGCAGCTCCCCCCCCCTTGGGGTGTTTTTT	CASSSPPLGVFF
once	TRBV7-9	TRBJ2-1	NA	TGTGCCAGCAGCTTTGCAGCGATCGTCAATGAGCAGTTCTTC	CASSFAAIVNEQFF
NA	TRBV7-9	TRBJ2-7	NA	TGTGCCAGCAGCTTAGCGGTCCAGGACGAGCAGTACTTC	CASSLAVQDEQYF
NA	TRBV28	TRBJ1-4	TRBD1	TGTGCCAGCAGTCTACCCCCCGGGACAGGGGACGAAAAACTGTTTTTT	CASSLPPGTGDEKLFF
NA	TRBV5-1	TRBJ2-1	NA	TGCGCCAGCAGCTTGGCAACGAAGCCCTACAATGAGCAGTTCTTC	CASSLATKPYNEQFF
NA	TRBV2	TRBJ2-2	NA	TGTGCCAGCCTCCGGGGCGAAAGGCTCCGGGAGCTGTTTTTT	CASLRGERLRELFF
NA	TRBV28	TRBJ1-3	NA	TGTGCCAGCAGTTTAGCAGGGGCCTCTGGAAACACCATATATTTT	CASSLAGASGNTIYF
once	TRBV14	TRBJ2-7	NA	TGTGCCAGCAGCCCGACCTGGGGCTACGAGCAGTACTTC	CASSPTWGYEQYF
NA	TRBV2	TRBJ1-1	TRBD1	TGTGCCAGCAGTGGACAGGGAAGAGCTGAAGCTTTCTTT	CASSGQGRAEAFF
NA	TRBV29-1	TRBJ2-2	TRBD2	TGCAGCGTCGCGGGACTAGCGGGAGGGCCAGGCACCGGGGAGCTGTTTTTT	CSVAGLAGGPGTGELFF
NA	TRBV29-1	TRBJ2-2	TRBD1	TGCAGCGTGGAAAGAAACAGGGGTCTGGTCACCGGGGAGCTGTTTTTT	CSVERNRGLVTGELFF
NA	TRBV25-1	TRBJ1-2	NA	TGTGCCAGCATCGGAAACTATGGCTACACCTTC	CASIGNYGYTF
NA	TRBV6-5	TRBJ2-1	NA	TGTGCCAGCAGTGACAGTTTACATCTGACCCTCTTC	CASSDSLHLTLF
NA	TRBV5-4	TRBJ1-1	NA	TGTGCCAGCAGCTTGACCCCGGACACTGAAGCTTTCTTT	CASSLTPDTEAFF
NA	TRBV28	TRBJ1-2	NA	TGTGCCAGCAGTCTACCGGGACAACCGAACTATGGCTACACCTTC	CASSLPGQPNYGYTF
NA	TRBV19	TRBJ2-7	NA	TGTGCCAGTAGTATCGCGGGGCAGGGGCTTGGGCAGTACTTC	CASSIAGQGLGQYF